This TCR beta chain was identified in a study of blood T cell repertoires in COVID-19. In the study overall: PBMCs, B-cell-depleted T cells, or T cells provided the cDNA or gDNA that made up the material.

Sequencing was performed with immunoSEQ multiplex PCR; in TCRdb, only in-frame clones are kept and a portion is missing. The sample records about 99,000 clones, around four fifths being singletons. V was shortened by 5 bases and J by 1 base, with 14 bases between the two germline ends. Germline V gene data show CDR1 as MNHEY and CDR2 as SVGAGI. This CDR3 is 15 amino acids long. This TCR came from a human donor in a cohort sampled during active COVID-19. The rearrangement uses TRBV6-5 and TRBJ1-1; D is undetermined. Source material: peripheral blood. The DNA for the CDR3 is TGTGCCAGCAGTAATGGGAGAAAGGGGAACACTGAAGCTTTCTTT. The encoded protein is CASSNGRKGNTEAFF.